One sample yielded the 30 T cell receptor beta chains listed below, sequenced in a study of CD8+ T cells in alopecia areata. RNA extraction and reverse transcription yielded cDNA as sequencing template. Sequenced by immunoSEQ multiplex PCR; TCRdb stores in-frame clones only, minus some. The repertoire holds roughly 64,000 clones, with 44% as singletons. The sequenced sample consisted of NKG2D-low CD8+ T cells sorted from blood. Source of these receptors: a human donor with alopecia areata.

This clone was counted only a few times. This chain links TRBV5-6 with TRBJ1-6, with D uncertain. V was pared by 1 base and J by 5 bases, with 16 bases between. Germline V CDR1 and CDR2: SGHDT, YYEEEE. This CDR3 contains 17 residues. The CDR3 region is CASSLPSFIEDNSPLHF. The CDR3, as DNA: TGTGCCAGCAGCTTGCCGAGCTTTATCGAAGATAATTCACCCCTCCACTTT. The entire variable domain, with the rest obtained from reference TRBV5-6 and TRBJ1-6, is as follows: DAGVTQSPTHLIKTRGQQVTLRCSPKSGHDTVSWYQQALGQGPQFIFQYYEEEERQRGNFPDRFSGHQFPNYSSELNVNALLLGDSALYLCASSLPSFIEDNSPLHFGNGTRLTVT.

V gene TRBV9 combines with J gene TRBJ2-7; possibly TRBD1 for D (5 bases). Trimming took off 3 bases at V and 2 bases at J, with 12 bases between the two ends. The CDR3 consists of 14 residues. Germline V gene sequence: CDR1 SGDLS, CDR2 YYNGEE. For the CDR3, the DNA is TGTGCCAGCAGCGGGGCAGGGCCGACCTACGAGCAGTACTTC. It translates to CASSGAGPTYEQYF.

This sequence joins TRBV28 and TRBJ2-4; D gene ambiguous. Germline values: CDR1 MDHEN, CDR2 SYDVKM. The length of the CDR3 is 13 residues. Trimming took off 3 bases at V and 9 bases at J, with 12 bases between the two ends. CDR3 nucleotide sequence: TGTGCCAGCAGTTTCAAGATCCGCGGCATTCAGTACTTC. Its translation: CASSFKIRGIQYF.

This clone has a single count. The chain links TRBV2 to TRBJ2-2; 9 nucleotides align to TRBD2. The CDR3 has 19 amino acids. Looked up from germline, CDR1 is SNHLY and CDR2 is FYNNEI. V lost 0 bases to trimming and J lost 5 bases; unmatched junction nucleotides: 13. The CDR3 nucleotides are TGTGCCAGCAGTGAAGCGATTGGGTCAGTGAGCGGGAGGACCGGGGAGCTGTTTTTT. It specifies CASSEAIGSVSGRTGELFF.

This clone has only one observation. This chain links TRBV4-2 with TRBJ1-2, with D possibly TRBD1 on 6 matching bases. This CDR3 has 11 amino acids. Germline V CDR1 and CDR2: LGHNA, YNFKEQ. The V end was cut by 8 bases, the J end by 4 bases, with 8 bases between. CDR3 in DNA: TGTGCCAGCGGACAGCCCTATGGCTACACCTTC. It yields the protein CASGQPYGYTF.

This sequence joins TRBV19 and TRBJ1-1; 9 nucleotides match TRBD1. V lost 7 bases and J lost 0; bases outside the gene matches: 3. The CDR3 consists of 14 residues. Germline CDR1 reads LNHDA; CDR2 reads SQIVND (reference sequence). CDR3 region: CASIGTGMNTEAFF. The CDR3 DNA reads as TGTGCCAGTATCGGGACAGGGATGAACACTGAAGCTTTCTTT.

V gene TRBV19 combines with J gene TRBJ1-1; D ambiguous. CDR3 length: 13 amino acids. The V end lost 5 bases, the J end lost 1 base, and 8 bases lay between the germline ends. CDR1 is LNHDA and CDR2 is SQIVND in the germline V gene (reference sequence). The CDR3 region is CASSPRSNTEAFF. For the CDR3, the DNA is TGTGCCAGTAGTCCCCGGTCGAACACTGAAGCTTTCTTT. Full variable domain (missing parts from reference TRBV19 and TRBJ1-1): DGGITQSPKYLFRKEGQNVTLSCEQNLNHDAMYWYRQDPGQGLRLIYYSQIVNDFQKGDIAEGYSVSREKKESFPLTVTSAQKNPTAFYLCASSPRSNTEAFFGQGTRLTVV.

A few counts support this clone. V gene TRBV7-9 combines with J gene TRBJ2-1; 7 positions agree with TRBD2. CDR1 and CDR2 from the germline V gene are SEHNR and FQNEAQ (reference sequence). This CDR3 spans 15 amino acids. J gave up 10 bases and V 5 bases, and 14 bases lay outside the gene matches. The CDR3 region is CASSPRTGGSREQFF. The CDR3 bases are TGTGCCAGCAGCCCCCGGACGGGAGGCTCCCGGGAGCAGTTCTTC.

The V call is TRBV13, the J call TRBJ1-2; 7 nucleotides align to TRBD1. Germline assignment: CDR1 PRHDT and CDR2 FYEKMQ (reference sequence). With 5 bases clipped from V and 8 bases from J, the junction kept 14 bases outside the gene matches. The CDR3 covers 15 residues. This CDR3 is CASSDPTGRKVGYTF. In DNA, the CDR3 is TGTGCCAGCAGCGACCCGACAGGGAGAAAGGTCGGCTACACCTTC.

In its sample, this clone was seen a few times. The chain's CDR3 is CASSRSQGAGANVLTF. The CDR3 DNA reads as TGTGCCAGCAGTCGATCGCAGGGGGCTGGGGCCAACGTCCTGACTTTC. This chain links TRBV7-6 with TRBJ2-6; 7 positions match TRBD1. The CDR3 consists of 16 residues. Germline CDR1 and CDR2: SGHVS and FNYEAQ. Trimming at V came to 6 bases and at J to 2 bases, leaving 7 bases not matched to a gene.

This clone showed up just a few times. The chain links TRBV7-2 to TRBJ2-7; D not certain. V was clipped by 5 bases and J by 3 bases, with 8 bases between them. Germline V lookup: CDR1 SGHTA, CDR2 FQGNSA. The CDR3 sequence is 12 residues long. This CDR3 reads CASSPGSYEQYF. The CDR3 region has the DNA TGTGCCAGCAGCCCCGGCAGCTACGAGCAGTACTTC.

CDR3 in DNA: TGTGCCAGCAGTTTATCCCCGACAGGGATGAGCGAGCAGTACTTC. Encoded protein: CASSLSPTGMSEQYF. The V and J genes are TRBV27 and TRBJ2-7; 7 bases fit TRBD1. The CDR3 loop spans 15 amino acids. Germline assignment: CDR1 MNHEY and CDR2 SMNVEV (reference sequence). V was pared by 0 bases and J by 6 bases, with 8 bases of the junction left unmatched.

In this sample, this clone turned up a few times. The chain is built from TRBV29-1 and TRBJ2-7; D is unclear. Germline lookup yields CDR1 SQVTM and CDR2 ANQGSEA. The CDR3 length is 11 residues. V was trimmed by 7 bases and J by 4 bases, leaving 11 bases between them. The CDR3 bases are TGCAGCGCCCAGTACGGGTACGAGCAGTACTTC. It specifies CSAQYGYEQYF.

The rearrangement links TRBV7-9 to TRBJ2-4, with D uncertain. Trimming took 0 bases from V and 8 from J, leaving 8 bases between them. The germline gives CDR1 SEHNR, CDR2 FQNEAQ (reference sequence). The CDR3 has 13 amino acids. The CDR3 loop is CASSLAMTDIQYF. CDR3 DNA: TGTGCCAGCAGCTTAGCAATGACGGACATTCAGTACTTC. The full variable domain, its missing parts supplied by reference TRBV7-9 and TRBJ2-4, is DTGVSQNPRHKITKRGQNVTFRCDPISEHNRLYWYRQTLGQGPEFLTYFQNEAQLEKSRLLSDRFSAERPKGSFSTLEIQRTEQGDSAMYLCASSLAMTDIQYFGAGTRLSVL.

There are a few counts of this clone. The chain has TRBV29-1 and TRBJ1-4; the match to TRBD1 covers 7 bases. Germline lookup yields CDR1 SQVTM and CDR2 ANQGSEA. J gave up 8 bases and V 6 bases, and 12 bases lay outside the gene matches. The CDR3 has 14 residues. The CDR3 sequence is CSVGEDRLGEKLFF. As DNA, the CDR3 is TGCAGCGTCGGTGAGGACAGGTTGGGGGAAAAACTGTTTTTT.

V usage is TRBV4-3 and J usage is TRBJ2-1; D unresolved. Deletions cut 0 bases from V and 4 bases from J, with 13 bases between. Germline CDR1 is LGHNA and CDR2 is YSLEER. This CDR3 has 16 residues. CDR3 nucleotides: TGCGCCAGCAGCCAAGACTCGGTCTCGTCTTACAATGAGCAGTTCTTC. Protein: CASSQDSVSSYNEQFF.

Details on this clone: One junction end does not reproduce the germline sequence, and a read error may be involved. The chain's CDR3 is CASSTKGGTGELFF. Here the CDR3 DNA reads TGTGCTAGCAGCACAAAAGGGGGCACCGGGGAGCTGTTTTTT. This chain connects TRBV7-7 to TRBJ2-2, with D perhaps matching TRBD1 (6 bases). The CDR3 has 14 amino acids. Germline CDR1 is SSHAT and CDR2 is FNYEAQ (reference sequence).

This clone was observed a few times. The rearrangement links TRBV4-3 to TRBJ2-4; possible D gene TRBD1, 6 bases. This CDR3 has 18 amino acids. With 0 bases removed from V and 0 bases from J, the gap between germline ends came to 15 bases. CDR1 LGHNA and CDR2 YSLEER come from the germline V gene. The CDR3 protein is CASSQDPYGGPAKNIQYF. The CDR3 coding sequence is TGCGCCAGCAGCCAAGATCCGTATGGGGGCCCAGCCAAAAACATTCAGTACTTC.

V and J are TRBV5-4 and TRBJ2-3; unclear D gene. The CDR3 length is 12 residues. The germline V gene has CDR1 SGHNT and CDR2 YYREEE (reference sequence). V was pared by 1 base and J by 0 bases, with 0 bases between. The CDR3: CASSLSTDTQYF. In DNA form, the CDR3 reads TGTGCCAGCAGCTTGAGCACAGATACGCAGTATTTT.

CDR3 protein: CASSLLTDTQYF. The CDR3 region has the DNA TGTGCCAGCAGTTTGTTAACAGATACGCAGTATTTT. The V and J genes are TRBV27 and TRBJ2-3; D gene uncertain. The CDR3 is 12 amino acids. Between the trimmed V and J ends, which lost 3 bases and 3 bases, there was a span of 4 bases. The germline gives CDR1 MNHEY, CDR2 SMNVEV (reference sequence).

V gene TRBV2 combines with J gene TRBJ2-7, with TRBD2 identical over 10 bases. Germline V gives CDR1 SNHLY, CDR2 FYNNEI. This CDR3 is built from 12 residues. CDR3: CGSSGGTYEQYF. The CDR3, as DNA: TGTGGTTCTAGCGGGGGAACCTACGAGCAGTACTTC.

This clone was seen just once. The rearrangement uses TRBV4-1 and TRBJ2-3, with D possibly matching TRBD2 (5 bases). Per the germline V gene, CDR1 is MGHRA and CDR2 is YSYEKL. The ends were cut back, 1 base at V and 4 bases at J, with 15 bases in the middle. This CDR3 spans 16 amino acids. The DNA for the CDR3 is TGCGCCAGCAGCCAAGTGGCAGACTCGAGGGCAGATACGCAGTATTTT. Amino acid sequence: CASSQVADSRADTQYF.

The rearrangement links TRBV11-3 to TRBJ2-5; no clear D gene. Germline loops: CDR1 SGHNT, CDR2 YENEEA. This CDR3 is 14 amino acids long. Trimming removed 6 bases at V and 5 bases at J, with 16 bases between. The CDR3 DNA reads TGTGCCAGCAGAAGCCGTGGGTCGCGGGAGACCCAGTACTTC. This translates into CASRSRGSRETQYF. Full variable domain (rest looked up from reference TRBV11-3 and TRBJ2-5): EAGVVQSPRYKIIEKKQPVAFWCNPISGHNTLYWYLQNLGQGPELLIRYENEEAVDDSQLPKDRFSAERLKGVDSTLKIQPAELGDSAVYLCASRSRGSRETQYFGPGTRLLVL.

The chain combines TRBV5-6 with TRBJ2-7; unclear D gene. The CDR3 has 13 amino acids. Germline-derived CDR1 and CDR2 are SGHDT and YYEEEE. V was pared by 0 bases and J by 2 bases, with 6 bases between. Here the CDR3 reads CASSLEFPYEQYF. The CDR3 DNA reads as TGTGCCAGCAGCTTGGAGTTCCCCTACGAGCAGTACTTC.

CDR3 sequence: CAWSIGSGYNEQFF. Written as DNA, the CDR3 is TGTGCCTGGAGCATAGGGTCCGGATACAATGAGCAGTTCTTC. This chain joins TRBV30 and TRBJ2-1; the D is unclear. This CDR3 is 14 amino acids long. Germline V gene lookup returns CDR1 GTSNPN and CDR2 SVGIG (reference sequence). The ends were cut back, 3 bases at V and 4 bases at J, with 13 bases in the middle.

The V and J genes are TRBV5-4 and TRBJ2-7; TRBD1 or TRBD2 may be the D gene (6 bases each). The CDR3 sequence is 12 residues long. The V end lost 2 bases, the J end lost 6 bases, and 9 bases lay between the germline ends. The V gene's germline CDR1 is SGHNT and CDR2 YYREEE (reference sequence). CDR3 coding DNA: TGTGCCAGCAGCTTAGGGGGGCTCGAGCAGTACTTC. Translating it yields CASSLGGLEQYF.

This clone occurred a few times. V usage is TRBV29-1 and J usage is TRBJ1-1; D is unclear. This CDR3 has 16 residues. The V and J ends lost 1 base and 0 bases respectively, with 15 bases between them. CDR1 is SQVTM and CDR2 is ANQGSEA in the germline V gene. CDR3 in amino acids: CSVEVGSYGVNTEAFF. The DNA for the CDR3 is TGCAGCGTTGAAGTTGGCAGTTACGGCGTGAACACTGAAGCTTTCTTT.

J is TRBJ2-2 and V is TRBV4-3; TRBD2 aligns across 13 bases. After removal of 3 bases from V and 7 bases from J, the junction contained 8 bases not matched to a gene. The CDR3 contains 17 residues. The germline V gene encodes CDR1 LGHNA and CDR2 YSLEER. The CDR3 loop reads CASSQIPGTSGVGELFF. The DNA for the CDR3 is TGCGCCAGCAGCCAGATCCCCGGGACTAGCGGGGTCGGGGAGCTGTTTTTT.

This clone was picked up a small number of times. The V and J genes are TRBV29-1 and TRBJ2-7; TRBD2 agrees at 12 bases. This CDR3 spans 16 amino acids. Germline assignment: CDR1 SQVTM and CDR2 ANQGSEA. Trimming took 5 bases from V and 5 from J; bases not matched to a gene: 13. The CDR3 bases are TGCAGCGTTTGGCTAGCGGGAGGGCCCCGTTTTCACGAGCAGTACTTC. Residues: CSVWLAGGPRFHEQYF.

The table lists this clone with a few counts. V and J are TRBV4-1 and TRBJ2-3; 7 nucleotides agree with TRBD2. V was pared by 0 bases and J by 0 bases, with 3 bases of the junction left unmatched. The CDR3 extends over 16 amino acids. CDR1 and CDR2 (germline): MGHRA, YSYEKL. CDR3: CASSQEQGGSTDTQYF. The DNA for the CDR3 is TGCGCCAGCAGCCAAGAGCAGGGAGGGAGCACAGATACGCAGTATTTT.